This is a list of T cell receptor beta chains from one sample in a study of early T cells in non-severe SARS-CoV-2 infection. Each CDR3 protein is one row after TCRdb ran MiXCR on the 5' RACE reads. The table records 70,000 to 80,000 distinct CDR3 sequences, about an eighth of them present only once. The starting material was whole blood, obtained at baseline. The receptors here all came from an adult who was a healthcare worker with PCR-confirmed SARS-CoV-2 infection or an uninfected control (not recorded which). The CDR3 runs from the conserved cysteine through the conserved F or W. Fields, in order: clone size, J gene, D gene, V gene, CDR3 DNA, CDR3 protein. A D gene is named only where the DNA matches it firmly. Clone size appears in some rows only: once, few, many, or a class for an expanded clone.

>few|TRBJ2-5|.|TRBV27
TGTGCCAGCAGTTTTCGTGGGGGAGCCTGGTGGGAGACCCAGTACTTC
CASSFRGGAWWETQYF
>.|TRBJ2-1|.|TRBV2
TGTGCCAGCAGTTTTCAGGGAAACAATGAGCAGTTCTTC
CASSFQGNNEQFF
>few|TRBJ2-1|TRBD1|TRBV20-1
TGCAGTGCTAGAGGGGACAGGGAAAGTTACAATGAGCAGTTCTTC
CSARGDRESYNEQFF
>few|TRBJ2-7|.|TRBV20-1
TGCAGTGCTCTCACAGGATCCTACGAGCAGTACTTC
CSALTGSYEQYF
>few|TRBJ2-1|TRBD1|TRBV18
TGTGCCAGCTCACCACCGTCAGGGGGCATCGACAATGAGCAGTTCTTC
CASSPPSGGIDNEQFF
>few|TRBJ1-1|.|TRBV29-1
TGCAGCGTTACCAGAGGGGCCCCTGAAGCTTTCTTT
CSVTRGAPEAFF
>.|TRBJ2-3|.|TRBV6-6
TGTGCCAGCAGGCCACAGGGTCTTAGCACAGATACGCAGTATTTT
CASRPQGLSTDTQYF
>.|TRBJ1-2|.|TRBV28
TGTGCCAGCAGGGATAGGGCTAACTATGGCTACACCTTC
CASRDRANYGYTF
>few|TRBJ2-5|TRBD1|TRBV11-2
TGTGCCAGCAGCCAACCAGGGGGCAGGGAGACCCAGTACTTC
CASSQPGGRETQYF
>.|TRBJ2-5|.|TRBV7-9
TGTGCCAGCAGCCCACTAGACGGGGTTCAAGAGACCCAGTACTTC
CASSPLDGVQETQYF
>.|TRBJ2-1|TRBD1|TRBV6-1
TGTGCCAGCAAGGGACAGGGATCCTACAATGAGCAGTTCTTC
CASKGQGSYNEQFF
>many|TRBJ2-2|.|TRBV5-6
TGTGCCAGCAGCTTGAAGGTCAGCACAAGACCCAACACCGGGGAGCTGTTTTTT
CASSLKVSTRPNTGELFF
>few|TRBJ1-1|TRBD1|TRBV28
TGTGCCAGCAGCCCTGGGGACAGGGTGTCTGAAGCTTTCTTT
CASSPGDRVSEAFF
>many|TRBJ2-1|.|TRBV7-6
TGTGCCAGCAGCTTAGTCCAGGGGTCCTACAATGAGCAGTTCTTC
CASSLVQGSYNEQFF
>many|TRBJ1-5|.|TRBV7-9
TGTGCCAGCAGCCTATCGGGGGACCAGCCCCAGCATTTT
CASSLSGDQPQHF
>.|TRBJ2-1|.|TRBV6-2/TRBV6-3
TGTGCCAGCACCTACACTTTCACGGGCGGTGAGCAGTTCTTC
CASTYTFTGGEQFF